This T cell receptor beta chain was recorded in a study of T cell repertoires in aging, cancer and after chemotherapy. The CDR3 contains 15 residues. V was cut by 3 bases and J by 5 bases, with 13 bases left in between. CDR1 is SEHNR and CDR2 is FQNEAQ in the germline V gene (reference sequence). Rearranged V-D-J TRB sequences were amplified with a mixed TRB-A/B primer pool. TCRdb passed the multiplex PCR reads through MiXCR, listing each CDR3 protein once. Among about 12,000 distinct CDR3 sequences, approximately 30% were seen once, and the ten largest hold 10%. TCR beta rearrangements were amplified from peripheral blood genomic DNA.

J is TRBJ2-2 and V is TRBV7-9; D is unresolved. Material: blood. This receptor was identified in a human donor in good health. The donor label of this sample is uncertain. CDR3 coding DNA: TGTGCCAGCAGCTTGGGGTACGCGAGGACCGGGGAGCTGTTTTTT. Protein product: CASSLGYARTGELFF.